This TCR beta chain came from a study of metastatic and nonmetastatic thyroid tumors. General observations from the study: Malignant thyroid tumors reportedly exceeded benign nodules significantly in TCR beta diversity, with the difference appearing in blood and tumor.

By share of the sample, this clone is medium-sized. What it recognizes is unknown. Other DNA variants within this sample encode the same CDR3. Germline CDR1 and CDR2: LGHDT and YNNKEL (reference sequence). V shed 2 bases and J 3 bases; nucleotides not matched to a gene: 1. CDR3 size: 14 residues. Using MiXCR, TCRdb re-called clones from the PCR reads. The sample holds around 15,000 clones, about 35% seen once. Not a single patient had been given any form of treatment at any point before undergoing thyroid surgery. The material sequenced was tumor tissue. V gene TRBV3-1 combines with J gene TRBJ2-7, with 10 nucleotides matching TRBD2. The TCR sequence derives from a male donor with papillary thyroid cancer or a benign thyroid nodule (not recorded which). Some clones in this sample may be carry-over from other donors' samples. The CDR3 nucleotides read TGTGCCAGCAGCCAACTAGCGGGGGACTACGAGCAGTACTTC. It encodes CASSQLAGDYEQYF.